Listed here are 27 T cell receptor beta chains from one sample, sequenced in a study of shared clonotypes between healthy human individuals (dated by TCRdb to between 2020 and 2021). Receptor amplification or capture employed the immunoSEQ multiplex PCR assay. TCRdb provides this immuneACCESS table in a form limited to in-frame rearrangements. Some clones are lacking; in checked studies, under half of them reflect an unresolved V gene, and why the rest are absent is not known. This sample gives about 820,000 clones in total; 80% to 95% of them show up just once. The top ten clones comprise nearly 25% of the sample. CD8 naive samples were CD45RO-negative cells positively selected for CCR7, giving a CD45RA+CCR7+ population that excluded TemRA cells. Material: naive CD8+ T cells sorted from blood. In the paper's terms, the cell subset or site label means: CD45RA+CCR7+. The receptors derive from a man under 40 in good health.

This chain links TRBV6-5 with TRBJ2-5, with D uncertain. This CDR3 is built from 15 residues. Trimming shortened V by 6 bases and J by 1 base, and 15 bases separated the two germline ends. CDR1 is MNHEY, CDR2 SVGAGI, per germline. The DNA for the CDR3 is TGTGCCAGCAGCCCCTCGGGTGGTATCCAAGAGACCCAGTACTTC. This codes for CASSPSGGIQETQYF.

The chain carries TRBV28 and TRBJ2-1; 8 nucleotides line up with TRBD2. This CDR3 has 14 amino acids. The V and J ends lost 6 bases and 3 bases, in that order; junction bases with no gene match: 4. Germline V gene sequence: CDR1 MDHEN, CDR2 SYDVKM. The CDR3 coding sequence is TGTGCCAGCAGAGAGCGGGAGAGCTACAATGAGCAGTTCTTC. This translates into CASRERESYNEQFF.

V gene TRBV5-4 combines with J gene TRBJ2-3; the D gene is possibly TRBD1 (5 bases). V was pared by 4 bases and J by 1 base, with 19 bases between. The germline CDR1 and CDR2 sequences are SGHNT and YYREEE (reference sequence). The CDR3 is 17 residues long. The CDR3: CASSQNSPGYGTDTQYF. The CDR3 DNA reads TGTGCCAGCAGCCAAAACTCACCAGGGTACGGCACAGATACGCAGTATTTT. Variable domain in full (rest from reference TRBV5-4 and TRBJ2-3): ETGVTQSPTHLIKTRGQQVTLRCSSQSGHNTVSWYQQALGQGPQFIFQYYREEENGRGNFPPRFSGLQFPNYSSELNVNALELDDSALYLCASSQNSPGYGTDTQYFGPGTRLTVL.

This sequence joins TRBV9 and TRBJ2-2; no firm D call. Trimming removed 2 bases from V and 7 bases from J, with 6 bases in between. CDR1 is SGDLS, CDR2 YYNGEE, per germline. This CDR3 has 12 amino acids. This CDR3 is CASSVMNGELFF. DNA for the CDR3: TGTGCCAGCAGCGTTATGAACGGGGAGCTGTTTTTT.

This clone came up a few times. The gene calls are TRBV12-5 and TRBJ2-5; 13 bases line up with TRBD2. V dropped 2 bases and J dropped 1; count of bases not matched to a gene: 4. CDR1 and CDR2 from the germline V gene are LGHNT and FRNRAP. The CDR3 has 17 residues. CDR3 loop: CASGLTTSGRSQETQYF. The CDR3 DNA follows: TGTGCTAGTGGTTTGACGACTAGCGGGAGGAGCCAAGAGACCCAGTACTTC.

The chain couples TRBV7-9 to TRBJ2-7; D may be TRBD2 (5 bases). The CDR3 length is 15 residues. The ends were cut back, 4 bases at V and 3 bases at J, with 16 bases in the middle. CDR1 and CDR2 (germline): SEHNR, FQNEAQ (reference sequence). The CDR3 loop reads CASSSPSGINYEQYF. The CDR3 DNA reads TGTGCCAGCAGCTCACCGAGCGGAATAAACTACGAGCAGTACTTC.

The rearrangement joins TRBV10-2 to TRBJ2-7, with 10 bases that match TRBD1. CDR1 is WSHSY and CDR2 is SAAADI in the germline V gene. V shed 7 bases and J 5 bases; nucleotides not matched to a gene: 8. CDR3 length: 14 residues. DNA of the CDR3: TGCGCCAGCATTCCAGGGACAGGGGAAAACGAGCAGTACTTC. This encodes CASIPGTGENEQYF.

The chain joins TRBV6-5 to TRBJ2-7, with D possibly matching TRBD1 (7 bases). This CDR3 comprises 14 residues. CDR1 is MNHEY and CDR2 is SVGAGI in the germline V gene. V lost 4 bases, J lost 3 bases, and 13 bases lay in between. CDR3 nucleotide sequence: TGTGCCAGCAGTTCCCAGGGGGGCGGCTACGAGCAGTACTTC. Translating gives CASSSQGGGYEQYF.

The rearrangement uses TRBV15 and TRBJ2-7; 10 bases fit TRBD2. The V gene's germline CDR1 is LNHNV and CDR2 YYDKDF (reference sequence). With 1 base clipped from V and 2 bases from J, the junction kept 8 bases outside the gene matches. This CDR3 has 17 residues. The CDR3 DNA is TGTGCCACCAGCAGAGGCTGGGGAGCGGGAGGGACCTACGAGCAGTACTTC. Protein sequence: CATSRGWGAGGTYEQYF.

The chain is built from TRBV10-3 and TRBJ1-1, with D possibly being TRBD1 (5 bases). Trimming stripped 0 bases from V and 5 bases from J, with 10 bases between. Germline V gene data show CDR1 as ENHRY and CDR2 as SYGVKD. The CDR3 spans 14 residues. CDR3 loop: CAISESGGGTEAFF. CDR3 coding DNA: TGTGCCATCAGTGAGTCCGGGGGGGGTACTGAAGCTTTCTTT.

V gene TRBV9 combines with J gene TRBJ2-1, with no clear D. V lost 0 bases and J lost 7, with 14 bases in between. The CDR3 is made up of 15 amino acids. Germline CDR1 reads SGDLS; CDR2 reads YYNGEE. The CDR3 DNA follows: TGTGCCAGCAGCGTAGGGCAAAGTTTGGGGAATGAGCAGTTCTTC. Amino acids: CASSVGQSLGNEQFF. The complete variable domain, with remaining parts taken from reference TRBV9 and TRBJ2-1, reads DSGVTQTPKHLITATGQRVTLRCSPRSGDLSVYWYQQSLDQGLQFLIQYYNGEERAKGNILERFSAQQFPDLHSELNLSSLELGDSALYFCASSVGQSLGNEQFFGPGTRLTVL.

This clone has a single count. V gene TRBV2 combines with J gene TRBJ1-4; possibly TRBD1 for D (5 bases). This CDR3 is built from 15 residues. Germline CDR1 is SNHLY and CDR2 is FYNNEI. Deletions cut 3 bases from V and 6 bases from J, with 14 bases between. The CDR3 DNA sequence: TGTGCCAGCAGTGAGGGCAGGGAAGACGATGAAAAACTGTTTTTT. Encoded protein: CASSEGREDDEKLFF.

This clone was found once. The chain is built from TRBV7-3 and TRBJ2-5, with D unresolved. V lost 3 bases, J lost 5 bases, and 10 bases lay in between. CDR1 and CDR2 (germline): SGHTA, FQGTGA. The CDR3 is made up of 13 amino acids. The CDR3 DNA reads as TGTGCCAGCAGCTTTGATTTCGGGGAGACCCAGTACTTC. Translated, it gives CASSFDFGETQYF.

V and J are TRBV11-2 and TRBJ2-1; 10 bases fit TRBD2. This CDR3 spans 17 amino acids. Germline CDR1 is SGHAT and CDR2 is FQNNGV. The V gene end was trimmed by 5 bases and the J gene end by 4 bases; junction bases not matched to a gene: 11. The CDR3 DNA is TGTGCCAGCAGCCGGTCCCCTACTAGCGGGGATTACAATGAGCAGTTCTTC. Amino acids: CASSRSPTSGDYNEQFF.

The rearrangement joins TRBV18 to TRBJ2-3; no reliable D call. CDR1 and CDR2 (germline): KGHSH, LQKENI. The CDR3 totals 15 residues. With 8 bases removed from V and 0 bases from J, the gap between germline ends came to 15 bases. The CDR3 is CASHTGFSSTDTQYF. CDR3 in DNA: TGTGCCAGCCACACCGGGTTCTCTAGCACAGATACGCAGTATTTT.

This clone has just one count. The J gene is TRBJ2-1, the V gene TRBV7-9; D possibly corresponds to TRBD2 (5 bases). The V and J ends lost 6 bases and 7 bases respectively, with 16 bases between them. The CDR3 is made up of 14 amino acids. CDR1 is SEHNR and CDR2 is FQNEAQ in the germline V gene (reference sequence). In nucleotides, the CDR3 is TGTGCCAGCAGTTTTCCGGGCCGGGATAATGAGCAGTTCTTC. Protein product: CASSFPGRDNEQFF.

V and J are TRBV5-4 and TRBJ2-3; TRBD2 matches at 13 bases. Germline V gene lookup returns CDR1 SGHNT and CDR2 YYREEE (reference sequence). This CDR3 region has 17 residues. With 4 bases clipped from V and 4 bases from J, the junction kept 9 bases outside the gene matches. CDR3 nucleotide sequence: TGTGCCAGCAGCCAAGAACTAGCGGGAGGGCCGGCAGATACGCAGTATTTT. It yields the protein CASSQELAGGPADTQYF.

The chain has TRBV29-1 and TRBJ2-7, with no clear D. V lost 3 bases, J lost 2 bases, and 23 bases lay in between. This CDR3 region has 17 residues. In germline, CDR1 is SQVTM, CDR2 ANQGSEA. Written as DNA, the CDR3 is TGCAGCGTTGAGGCGATTTCCGGCATGCGAACTACCTACGAGCAGTACTTC. Amino acids: CSVEAISGMRTTYEQYF.

The rearrangement links TRBV28 to TRBJ2-1; 12 bases line up with TRBD2. CDR1 is MDHEN, CDR2 SYDVKM, per germline. Trimming at V came to 5 bases and at J to 7 bases, leaving 9 bases not matched to a gene. The CDR3 has 16 amino acids. The chain's CDR3 is CASSTGLAGLANEQFF. CDR3 in DNA: TGTGCCAGCAGTACTGGACTAGCGGGACTAGCAAATGAGCAGTTCTTC.

This clone was detected only once. The chain recombines TRBV6-6 with TRBJ2-1, with D uncertain. Trimming cost V 0 bases and J 4 bases, with 7 bases left between them. Germline V gene data show CDR1 as MNHNY and CDR2 as SVGAGI (reference sequence). The CDR3 loop spans 14 amino acids. CDR3 loop: CASSYSPGYNEQFF. For the CDR3, the DNA is TGTGCCAGCAGTTACTCACCCGGGTACAATGAGCAGTTCTTC.

This chain connects TRBV28 to TRBJ2-1; the D is unclear. The V end lost 6 bases, the J end lost 5 bases, and 17 bases lay between the germline ends. Germline V gene sequence: CDR1 MDHEN, CDR2 SYDVKM. This CDR3 is built from 15 residues. Here the CDR3 DNA reads TGTGCCAGCAGCCTCCGGTCCCTCCCCCACAATGAGCAGTTCTTC. This encodes CASSLRSLPHNEQFF.

The V call is TRBV9, the J call TRBJ2-1; 10 bases are a match to TRBD2. The length of the CDR3 is 14 residues. The junction had 7 bases not matched to a gene; V was cut back by 4 bases and J by 9 bases. Germline V gene sequence: CDR1 SGDLS, CDR2 YYNGEE. This CDR3 reads CASSYNLAGGEQFF. The CDR3 region has the DNA TGTGCCAGCAGCTATAATTTAGCGGGAGGTGAGCAGTTCTTC.

The chain is built from TRBV4-3 and TRBJ2-3, with 9 nucleotides matching TRBD2. The germline gives CDR1 LGHNA, CDR2 YSLEER. J gave up 1 base and V 3 bases, and 8 bases lay outside the gene matches. The CDR3 is 17 residues long. As DNA, the CDR3 is TGCGCCAGCAGCCAGGAGATAGCGGGAGTAGGCACAGATACGCAGTATTTT. It codes for CASSQEIAGVGTDTQYF.

The chain carries TRBV4-1 and TRBJ2-1, with TRBD2 matching 14 bases. The trim removed 0 bases at V and 13 bases at J, leaving 8 bases unmatched. The CDR3 covers 16 residues. Germline V gives CDR1 MGHRA, CDR2 YSYEKL. The CDR3 DNA sequence: TGCGCCAGCAGCCAAGAACCGGGACTAGCGGGAGTAATTCAGTTCTTC. Protein product: CASSQEPGLAGVIQFF.

The CDR3: CASSQNPDSEQYF. The CDR3 nucleotides read TGTGCCAGCAGTCAAAATCCTGACAGTGAGCAGTACTTC. V gene TRBV7-9 combines with J gene TRBJ2-7; a weak D match, TRBD1 (5 bases). V was pared by 6 bases and J by 7 bases, with 16 bases between. This CDR3 is built from 13 residues. The germline V gene encodes CDR1 SEHNR and CDR2 FQNEAQ (reference sequence).

The chain employs TRBV15 and TRBJ1-1; 11 bases match TRBD1. Germline CDR1 reads LNHNV; CDR2 reads YYDKDF (reference sequence). The CDR3 has 16 residues. V shed 0 bases and J 4 bases; nucleotides not matched to a gene: 4. CDR3 nucleotide sequence: TGTGCCACCAGCAGAGACGTCGGGACAGGGGGCACTGAAGCTTTCTTT. Translating it yields CATSRDVGTGGTEAFF.

The gene calls are TRBV27 and TRBJ1-1; D might be TRBD1 (5 bases). CDR1 MNHEY and CDR2 SMNVEV come from the germline V gene (reference sequence). This CDR3 spans 15 amino acids. V shed 1 base and J shed 2 bases, with 11 bases lying between them. The CDR3 sequence is CASSLYGAGNTEAFF. DNA of the CDR3: TGTGCCAGCAGTTTATACGGGGCAGGAAACACTGAAGCTTTCTTT.